This TCR beta chain is from a study of long-term antiretroviral therapy in people with HIV (dated by TCRdb to between 2021 and 2024). For the study in its entirety: The earliest samples were collected roughly a decade before the 2015 WHO recommendation for immediate ART, at a time when ART was usually postponed until CD4 counts fell. Whether ART initiation and durable HIV suppression were associated with changes in peripheral blood TRB repertoire composition and diversity was tested in a retrospective serial study. From some 30 adults with confirmed HIV infection, the cohort provided over 150 cryopreserved PBMC samples, gathered serially across a mean of about 6 years (range 1-12). Eleven of the 30 participants with HIV were female. No cross-contamination during QIAcube processing was shown when test extractions of a monoclonal T-cell line were performed alongside some 33 polyclonal samples. Findings and caveats that apply to the study as a whole: Starting ART was linked to a significant rise in TRB diversity, yet even after long-term ART the diversity remained significantly lower than in transplant donor controls. Inferences about post-ART repertoire changes are limited because no data were available on ART adherence, viral resistance or therapy changes. Owing to limited PBMC availability, only the TCR beta chain was sequenced, without alpha chain pairing. Because cell numbers in pre-ART samples were limited, unsorted PBMC were profiled instead of sorted CD4+ and CD8+ T cells. Narrower CDR3 length ranges were observed in HIV repertoires than in controls, and an antigen-experienced repertoire with only a slight naive shift after ART was suggested by the network structure. The repertoire was dominated across all time points by expanded TRB clones identified before ART initiation, although this dominance was seen to fluctuate and to decrease in many PLHIV after ART. The samples span the years 2004 to 2017, and the ART regimens used may be less effective than current regimens.

Participants were included only if at least one PBMC sample before ART initiation and at least two post-ART samples were available. Treatment was received in the United States of America by all participants with HIV. Before DNA extraction, cryopreserved samples containing about 0.9-11 million PBMC were thawed and washed. At the time of the earliest PBMC sample, participants with HIV were aged between roughly 20 and 55 years. PBMC samples from each participant spanned 1-4 timepoints before ART initiation and 2-8 timepoints after ART initiation, with a median of 7 samples. For every participant, serial HIV viral load, CD4+ T-cell count, ART history and demographic data were obtained. A Qiagen kit on a QIAcube was used to extract genomic DNA from unsorted PBMC, with samples processed in batches of 12. Regarding this clone: Its target antigen remains unknown. It has no much larger one-base neighbor in the sample; base qualities were not kept.

The immunoSEQ hsTCRB v3.0 assay was used at survey level resolution to sequence the TRB variable region. A depth of about 40,000-50,000 T-cell genomes per sample was targeted for TRB sequencing. An Illumina MiSeq with a v3 150-cycle kit was used to sequence the pooled TRB libraries. On the study's bioinformatics: Analysis of repertoires was carried out in R inside a reproducible Nextflow workflow spanning QC, data transformation and analysis. LymphoSeq2, an R package for exploring AIRR-Seq data, was used to implement custom analyses. A few samples that yielded fewer than 5000 total TRB sequences were excluded, so that approximately 200 HIV repertoires were analyzed. Among the 190 or so HIV repertoires that were kept, 59 were collected before ART initiation and roughly 130 were collected after ART initiation. Repertoires were downsampled to 5000 TRB nucleotide sequences, and summary statistics were averaged over 100 downsampling iterations. TRB sequences were retained for analysis only if CDR3 regions of at least seven amino acids were present. Diversity was measured with a Shannon entropy-derived clonality score and the Gini coefficient. In repertoire networks, the top 5000 CDR3 amino acid sequences were linked whenever an edit distance of one separated two sequences. For TRB CDR3 amino acid sequences, GLIPH2 was used to predict antigen specificity groups and MHC restriction. To flag known associations with CMV, EBV, HIV or tissue antigens, CDR3 amino acid sequences were compared against VDJdb and McPAS-TCR. Pre-ART, post-ART and control groups were compared with Wilcoxon signed-rank tests and Holm-Bonferroni correction. TCRdb re-hosts the immuneACCESS table, in-frame sequences only. Its copies lack some clones; in the studies checked, an unresolved V gene accounts for under half of them, and the cause for the rest is not known. V and J calls and clone size come straight from that table; D and trimming were deduced from the DNA. This sample comprises about 35,000 clones, 80% to 90% of them detected only once. About 11% of the sample is in the top ten clones.

The sample in question was unsorted PBMCs, obtained 2.2 years after starting antiretroviral therapy. The receptor comes from a young man with HIV.

The sequenced DNA: TGTGCCAGCAGTGGATTGGTAGCGGGGGGTAACAATGAGCAGTTCTTC. Translated, it reads CASSGLVAGGNNEQFF. The chain was built from TRBV6-1 and TRBJ2-1, and TRBD2 matches 10 of the central bases. CDR1 and CDR2, per the germline V gene, are MNHNS and SASEGT. Germline trimming: 4 bases from V, 5 bases from J; junction bases outside gene matches: 8. The CDR3 numbers 16 residues from cysteine through phenylalanine. The CDR3 DNA has 48 bases and is translated from base 1.